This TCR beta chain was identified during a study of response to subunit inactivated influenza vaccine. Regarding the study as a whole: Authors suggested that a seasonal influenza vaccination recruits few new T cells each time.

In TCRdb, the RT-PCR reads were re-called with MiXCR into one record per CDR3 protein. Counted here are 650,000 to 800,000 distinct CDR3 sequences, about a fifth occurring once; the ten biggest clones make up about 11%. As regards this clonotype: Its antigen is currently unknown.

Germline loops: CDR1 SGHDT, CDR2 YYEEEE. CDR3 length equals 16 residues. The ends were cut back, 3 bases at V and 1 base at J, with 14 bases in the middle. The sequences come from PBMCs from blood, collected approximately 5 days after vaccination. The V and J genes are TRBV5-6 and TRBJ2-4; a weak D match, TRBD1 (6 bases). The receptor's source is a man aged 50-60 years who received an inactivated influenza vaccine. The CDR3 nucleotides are TGTGCCAGCAGCTCTCAGGGGAGTTCGGCCAAAAACATTCAGTACTTC. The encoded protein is CASSSQGSSAKNIQYF.